Detailed here is one T cell receptor (beta chain). The antigen is not known. The data were produced by immunoSEQ multiplex PCR, yet TCRdb's version contains in-frame clones alone and is incomplete. The table has under 70,000 clones, 92% seen once; the top ten hold less than 0.7%. With V trimmed by 0 bases and J by 0 bases, 3 bases remained unmatched. In germline, CDR1 is SGHRS, CDR2 YFSETQ. The CDR3 runs 16 residues. These data originate in a study of OX40 agonist ivuxolimab in advanced cancers. About the study: Patients in dose escalation had liver, melanoma, kidney or head and neck cancers.

General observations from the study: Low clonal expansion, among the lowest seen, marked partial responders at 0.1-3.0 mg/kg. CD4+ and CD8+ T cells in blood underwent clonal expansion by week 6 at 0.1 to 3.0 mg/kg. Certain nonresponding patients likewise had low normalized T-cell clonal expansion.

This TCR came from an adult with an advanced solid tumor such as melanoma, head and neck, liver or kidney cancer. The sequencing here drew on CD4+ or CD8+ T cells sorted from blood, taken in a trial of the OX40 agonist ivuxolimab. The chain is built from TRBV5-1 and TRBJ1-3; 7 nucleotides line up with TRBD1. The CDR3 sequence is CASSLGGGHSGNTIYF. For the CDR3, the DNA is TGCGCCAGCAGCTTGGGAGGGGGCCACTCTGGAAACACCATATATTTT.